The text below deals with one TCR beta chain. The antigen is not known. Use of 60 Vbeta and 13 Jbeta primers characterized the PCR. Here immunoSEQ multiplex PCR was the method, and the copy in TCRdb shows in-frame clones only, minus some. In the table there are 100,000 to 150,000 clones, roughly 84% of which are singletons. The CDR3 loop spans 14 amino acids. Germline loops: CDR1 SEHNR, CDR2 FQNEAQ (reference sequence). The V gene lost 8 bases and the J gene lost 0 bases, with 13 bases spanning the gap. This record comes from a study of cytomegalovirus exposure and HLA in healthy donors. Study conclusions and caveats: A later analysis revealed that TCR association rates differed between HLA loci, peaking at DRB1 and bottoming out at HLA-C. A previous analysis found most TCR beta V segments productive roughly 90% or roughly 30% of the time. Donor immune exposure was known only as CMV serostatus.

The receptor's source is a man aged 45 to 65 in good health and CMV-seronegative. V gene TRBV7-9 combines with J gene TRBJ1-1; possibly TRBD1 for D (5 bases). Sequences were obtained from PBMCs. The CDR3 sequence is CASGRDALNTEAFF. The CDR3 DNA reads as TGTGCCAGCGGGCGGGACGCACTGAACACTGAAGCTTTCTTT.